This T cell receptor (beta chain) is from a study of patients and donors after allogeneic stem cell transplantation. TCRdb passed the RT-PCR reads through MiXCR, listing each CDR3 protein once. The table shows roughly 940,000 distinct CDR3 sequences, with over 15% occurring only once. This clonotype was picked up a small number of times. This clonotype was obtained from a human donor who was either an allogeneic HSCT recipient or a stem cell or donor lymphocyte infusion donor (not recorded which). It is not recorded whose cells these are; they may come from a transplant donor. Sequencing was done on a sample of blood, either unsorted or a sorted T cell fraction (not recorded which).

The CDR3 DNA reads as TGTGCCAGCAACCGACTCGTCCGGGGCACTGAAGCTTTCTTT. Its translation: CASNRLVRGTEAFF. The rearrangement joins TRBV2 to TRBJ1-1; D is uncertain. This CDR3 is 14 amino acids long. Trimming took 7 bases from V and 4 from J, leaving 16 bases between them. Germline V CDR1 and CDR2: SNHLY, FYNNEI.